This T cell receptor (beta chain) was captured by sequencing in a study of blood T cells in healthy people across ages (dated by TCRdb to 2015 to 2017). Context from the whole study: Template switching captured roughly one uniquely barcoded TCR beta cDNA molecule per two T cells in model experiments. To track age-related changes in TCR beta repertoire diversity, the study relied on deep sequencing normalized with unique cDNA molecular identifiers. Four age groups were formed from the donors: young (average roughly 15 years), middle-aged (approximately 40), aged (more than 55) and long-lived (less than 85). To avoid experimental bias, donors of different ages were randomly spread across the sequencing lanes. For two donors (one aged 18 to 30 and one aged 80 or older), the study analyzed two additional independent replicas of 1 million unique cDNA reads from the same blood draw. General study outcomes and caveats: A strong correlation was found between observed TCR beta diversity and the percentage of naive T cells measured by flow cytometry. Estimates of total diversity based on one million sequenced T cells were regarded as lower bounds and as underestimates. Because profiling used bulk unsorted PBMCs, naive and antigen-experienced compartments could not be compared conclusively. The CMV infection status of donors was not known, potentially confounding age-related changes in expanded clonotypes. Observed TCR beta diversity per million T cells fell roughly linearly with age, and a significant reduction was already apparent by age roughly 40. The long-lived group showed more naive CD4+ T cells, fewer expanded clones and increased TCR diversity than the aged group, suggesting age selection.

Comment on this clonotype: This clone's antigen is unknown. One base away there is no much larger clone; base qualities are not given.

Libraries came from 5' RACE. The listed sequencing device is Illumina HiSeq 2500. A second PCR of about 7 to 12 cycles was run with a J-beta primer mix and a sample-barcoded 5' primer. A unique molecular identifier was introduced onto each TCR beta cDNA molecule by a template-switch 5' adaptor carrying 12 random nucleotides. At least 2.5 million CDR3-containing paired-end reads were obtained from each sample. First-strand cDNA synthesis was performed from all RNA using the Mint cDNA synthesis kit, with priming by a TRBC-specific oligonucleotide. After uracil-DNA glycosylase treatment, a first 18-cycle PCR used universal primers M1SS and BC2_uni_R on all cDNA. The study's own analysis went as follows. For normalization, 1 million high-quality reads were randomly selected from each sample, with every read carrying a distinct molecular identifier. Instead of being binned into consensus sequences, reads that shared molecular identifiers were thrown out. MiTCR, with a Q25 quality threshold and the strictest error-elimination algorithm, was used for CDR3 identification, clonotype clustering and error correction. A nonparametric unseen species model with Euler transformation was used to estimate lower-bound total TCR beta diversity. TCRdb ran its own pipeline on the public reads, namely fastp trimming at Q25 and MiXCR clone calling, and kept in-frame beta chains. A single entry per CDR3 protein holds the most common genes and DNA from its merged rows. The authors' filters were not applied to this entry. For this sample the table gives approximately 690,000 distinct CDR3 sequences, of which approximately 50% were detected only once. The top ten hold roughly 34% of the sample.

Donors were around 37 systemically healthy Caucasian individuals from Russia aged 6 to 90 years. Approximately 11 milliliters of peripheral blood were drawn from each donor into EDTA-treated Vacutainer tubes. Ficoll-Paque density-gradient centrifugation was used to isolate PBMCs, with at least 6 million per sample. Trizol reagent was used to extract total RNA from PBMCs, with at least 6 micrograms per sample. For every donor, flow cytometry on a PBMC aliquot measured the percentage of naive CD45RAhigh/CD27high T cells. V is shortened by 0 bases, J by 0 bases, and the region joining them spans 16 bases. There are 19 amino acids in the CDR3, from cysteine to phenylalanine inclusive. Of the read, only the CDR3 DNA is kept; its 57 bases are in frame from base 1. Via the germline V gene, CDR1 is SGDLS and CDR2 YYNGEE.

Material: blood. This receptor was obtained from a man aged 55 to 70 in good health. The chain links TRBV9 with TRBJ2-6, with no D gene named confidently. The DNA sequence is TGTGCCAGCAGCGTAGAGCTCCGGCAGAGCTACTCTGGGGCCAACGTCCTGACTTTC. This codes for CASSVELRQSYSGANVLTF.